This T cell receptor beta chain was captured in a study of cytomegalovirus exposure and HLA in healthy donors. 60 Vbeta and 13 Jbeta primers were used in PCR. Assay used: immunoSEQ multiplex PCR; TCRdb lists only in-frame clones, some missing. The sample lists 150,000 to 200,000 clones, approximately 12% occurring once. CDR3 size: 14 residues. Germline lookup yields CDR1 SGHDT and CDR2 YYEEEE. Trimming pared 0 bases from V and 7 bases from J, leaving 13 bases between. This clone has more than one count but fewer than ten. Material for sequencing was PBMCs. The clonotype was recovered from a man aged 45-65 years in good health and CMV-seropositive. This chain connects TRBV5-6 to TRBJ1-2; D perhaps matches TRBD1 (6 bases). The CDR3 bases are TGTGCCAGCAGCTTGGCTAGGGGGAAGCGTGGCTACACCTTC. Its protein is CASSLARGKRGYTF.